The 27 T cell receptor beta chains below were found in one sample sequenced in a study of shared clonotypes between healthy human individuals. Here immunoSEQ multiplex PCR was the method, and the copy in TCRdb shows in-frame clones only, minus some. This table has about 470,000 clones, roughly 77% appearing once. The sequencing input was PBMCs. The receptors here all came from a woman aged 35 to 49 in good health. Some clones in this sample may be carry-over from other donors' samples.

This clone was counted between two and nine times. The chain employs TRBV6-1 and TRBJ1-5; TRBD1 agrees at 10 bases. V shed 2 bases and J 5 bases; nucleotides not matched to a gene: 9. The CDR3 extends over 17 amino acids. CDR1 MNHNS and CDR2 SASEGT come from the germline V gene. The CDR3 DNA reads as TGTGCCAGCAGTGAACGAGCCAGGACAGGGGGACATCAGCCCCAGCATTTT. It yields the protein CASSERARTGGHQPQHF.

The CDR3 loop is CASSPGTAGGELFF. CDR3 coding DNA: TGTGCCAGCAGCCCCGGGACCGCGGGCGGGGAGCTGTTTTTT. The chain is built from TRBV7-2 and TRBJ2-2; D may match TRBD1 or TRBD2 (5 bases each). The CDR3 spans 14 residues. Trimming removed 5 bases from V and 7 bases from J, with 14 bases in between. Germline loops: CDR1 SGHTA, CDR2 FQGNSA. Based on the CDR3 plus reference TRBV7-2 and TRBJ2-2, the full variable domain is GAGVSQSPSNKVTEKGKDVELRCDPISGHTALYWYRQSLGQGLEFLIYFQGNSAPDKSGLPSDRFSAERTGGSVSTLTIQRTQQEDSAVYLCASSPGTAGGELFFGEGSRLTVL.

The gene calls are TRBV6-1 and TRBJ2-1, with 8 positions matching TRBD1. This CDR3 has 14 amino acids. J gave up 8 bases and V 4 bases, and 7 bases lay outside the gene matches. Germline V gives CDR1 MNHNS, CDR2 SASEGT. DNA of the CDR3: TGTGCCAGCAGTGTTACAGGGGGGTCTCATGAGCAGTTCTTC. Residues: CASSVTGGSHEQFF.

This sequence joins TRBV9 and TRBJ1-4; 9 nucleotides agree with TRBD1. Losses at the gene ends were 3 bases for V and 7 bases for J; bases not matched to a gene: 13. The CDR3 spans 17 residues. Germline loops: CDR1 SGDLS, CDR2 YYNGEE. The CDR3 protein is CASSAGQGRVVGEKLFF. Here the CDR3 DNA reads TGTGCCAGCAGCGCCGGACAGGGGAGGGTCGTTGGTGAAAAACTGTTTTTT.

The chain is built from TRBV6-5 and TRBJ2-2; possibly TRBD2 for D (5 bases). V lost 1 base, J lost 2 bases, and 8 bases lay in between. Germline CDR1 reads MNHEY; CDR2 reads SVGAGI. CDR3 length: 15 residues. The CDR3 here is CASSYFSANTGELFF. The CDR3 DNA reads TGTGCCAGCAGTTACTTTAGCGCAAACACCGGGGAGCTGTTTTTT.

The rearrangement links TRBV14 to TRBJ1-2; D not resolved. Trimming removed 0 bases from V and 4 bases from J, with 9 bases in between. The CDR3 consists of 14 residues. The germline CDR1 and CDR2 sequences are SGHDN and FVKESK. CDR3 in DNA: TGTGCCAGCAGCCAAGACCGGGAGATCTATGGCTACACCTTC. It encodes CASSQDREIYGYTF.

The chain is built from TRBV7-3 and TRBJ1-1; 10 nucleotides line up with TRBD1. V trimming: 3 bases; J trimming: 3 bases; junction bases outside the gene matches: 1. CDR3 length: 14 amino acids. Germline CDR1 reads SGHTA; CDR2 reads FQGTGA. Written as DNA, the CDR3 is TGTGCCAGCAGCTTGGACAGGGGGGACACTGAAGCTTTCTTT. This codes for CASSLDRGDTEAFF.

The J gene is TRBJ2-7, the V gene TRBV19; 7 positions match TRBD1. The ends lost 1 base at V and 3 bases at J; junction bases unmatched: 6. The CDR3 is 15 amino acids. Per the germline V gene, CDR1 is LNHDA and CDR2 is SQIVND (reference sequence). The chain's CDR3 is CASSIAGQSIYEQYF. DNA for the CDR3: TGTGCCAGTAGTATAGCGGGACAGTCGATCTACGAGCAGTACTTC.

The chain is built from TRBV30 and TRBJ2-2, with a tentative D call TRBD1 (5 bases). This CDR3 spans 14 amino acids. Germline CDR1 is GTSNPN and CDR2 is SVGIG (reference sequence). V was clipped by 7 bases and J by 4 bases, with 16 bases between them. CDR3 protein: CASTGASSTGELFF. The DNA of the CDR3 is TGTGCCTCCACTGGGGCAAGTAGCACCGGGGAGCTGTTTTTT.

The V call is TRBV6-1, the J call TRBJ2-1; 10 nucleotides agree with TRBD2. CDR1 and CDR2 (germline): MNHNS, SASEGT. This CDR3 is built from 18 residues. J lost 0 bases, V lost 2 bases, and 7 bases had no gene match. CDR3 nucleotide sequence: TGTGCCAGCAGTGAAATTACGGGACTAGCGATCTCCTACAATGAGCAGTTCTTC. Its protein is CASSEITGLAISYNEQFF.

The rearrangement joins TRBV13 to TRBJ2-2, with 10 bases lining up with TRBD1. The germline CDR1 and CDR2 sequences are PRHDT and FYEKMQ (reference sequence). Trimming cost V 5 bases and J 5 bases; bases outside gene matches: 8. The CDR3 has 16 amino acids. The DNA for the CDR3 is TGTGCCAGCAGCACACGACAGGGGGCGCGAACCGGGGAGCTGTTTTTT. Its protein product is CASSTRQGARTGELFF.

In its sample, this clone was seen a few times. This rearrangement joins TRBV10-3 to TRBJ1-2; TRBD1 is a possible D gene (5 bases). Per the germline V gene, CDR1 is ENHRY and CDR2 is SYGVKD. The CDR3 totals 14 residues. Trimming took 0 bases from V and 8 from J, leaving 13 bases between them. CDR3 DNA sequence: TGTGCCATCAGTGAGTCCGACGGGGCAGGAGGCTACACCTTC. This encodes CAISESDGAGGYTF.

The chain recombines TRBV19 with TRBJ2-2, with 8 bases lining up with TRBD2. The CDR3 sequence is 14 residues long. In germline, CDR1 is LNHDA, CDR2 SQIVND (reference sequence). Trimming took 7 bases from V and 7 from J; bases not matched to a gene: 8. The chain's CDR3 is CASNKREGIGELFF. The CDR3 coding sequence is TGTGCCAGTAATAAACGGGAGGGTATCGGGGAGCTGTTTTTT.

CDR3 DNA sequence: TGTGCCAGCAGTTTATATTACGCGTTCACTGAAGCTTTCTTT. Its protein is CASSLYYAFTEAFF. V gene TRBV28 combines with J gene TRBJ1-1; D gene uncertain. Trimming shortened V by 1 base and J by 4 bases, and 10 bases separated the two germline ends. Germline CDR1 MDHEN, CDR2 SYDVKM. This CDR3 is built from 14 residues.

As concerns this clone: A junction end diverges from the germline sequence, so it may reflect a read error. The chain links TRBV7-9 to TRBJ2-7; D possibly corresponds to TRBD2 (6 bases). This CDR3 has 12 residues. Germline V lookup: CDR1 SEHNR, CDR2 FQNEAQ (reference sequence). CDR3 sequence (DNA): TGTGCCAGCAGCAATCTACAGACTAGGCCCCACTTC. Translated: CASSNLQTRPHF.

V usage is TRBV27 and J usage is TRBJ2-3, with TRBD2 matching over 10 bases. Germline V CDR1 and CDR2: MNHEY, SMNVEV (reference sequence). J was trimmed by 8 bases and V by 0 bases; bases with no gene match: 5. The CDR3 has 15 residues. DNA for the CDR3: TGTGCCAGCAGTTTATCGGCTAGCGGGAGAGGTACGCAGTATTTT. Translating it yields CASSLSASGRGTQYF.

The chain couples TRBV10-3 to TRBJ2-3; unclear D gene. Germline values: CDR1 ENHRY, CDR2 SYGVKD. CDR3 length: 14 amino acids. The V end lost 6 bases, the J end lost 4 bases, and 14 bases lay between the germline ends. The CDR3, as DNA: TGTGCCATCAGGGCTCTTGGTATCCCAGATACGCAGTATTTT. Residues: CAIRALGIPDTQYF.

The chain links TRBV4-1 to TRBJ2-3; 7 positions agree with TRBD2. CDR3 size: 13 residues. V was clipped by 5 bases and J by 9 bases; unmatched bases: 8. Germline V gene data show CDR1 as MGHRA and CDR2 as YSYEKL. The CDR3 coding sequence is TGCGCCAGCAGCACGAGCGGGGAATTAACGCAGTATTTT. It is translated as CASSTSGELTQYF.

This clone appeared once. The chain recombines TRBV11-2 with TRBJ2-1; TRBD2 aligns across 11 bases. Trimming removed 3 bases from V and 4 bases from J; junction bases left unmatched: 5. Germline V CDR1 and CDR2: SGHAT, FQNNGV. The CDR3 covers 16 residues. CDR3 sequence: CASSFSRLAGYNEQFF. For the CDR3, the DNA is TGTGCCAGCAGCTTTAGTCGACTAGCGGGGTACAATGAGCAGTTCTTC.

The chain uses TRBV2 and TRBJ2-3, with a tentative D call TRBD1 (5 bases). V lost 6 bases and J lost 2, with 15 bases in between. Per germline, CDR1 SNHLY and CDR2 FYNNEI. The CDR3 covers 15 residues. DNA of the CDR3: TGTGCCAGCAGACTTCAAGGGGTCCACACAGATACGCAGTATTTT. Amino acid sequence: CASRLQGVHTDTQYF. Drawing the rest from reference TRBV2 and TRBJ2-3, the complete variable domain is EPEVTQTPSHQVTQMGQEVILRCVPISNHLYFYWYRQILGQKVEFLVSFYNNEISEKSEIFDDQFSVERPDGSNFTLKIRSTKLEDSAMYFCASRLQGVHTDTQYFGPGTRLTVL.

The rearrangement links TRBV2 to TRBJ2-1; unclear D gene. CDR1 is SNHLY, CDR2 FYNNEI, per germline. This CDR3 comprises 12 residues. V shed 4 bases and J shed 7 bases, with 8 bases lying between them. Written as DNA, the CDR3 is TGTGCCAGCAGTGTGTATTCAAATGAGCAGTTCTTC. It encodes CASSVYSNEQFF.

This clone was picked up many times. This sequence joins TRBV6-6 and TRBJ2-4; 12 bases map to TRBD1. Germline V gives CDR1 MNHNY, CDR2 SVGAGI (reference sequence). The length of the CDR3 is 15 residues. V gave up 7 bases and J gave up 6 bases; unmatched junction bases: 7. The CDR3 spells CASNRDRGPGNIQYF. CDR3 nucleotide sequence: TGTGCCAGCAACCGGGACAGGGGGCCGGGAAACATTCAGTACTTC.

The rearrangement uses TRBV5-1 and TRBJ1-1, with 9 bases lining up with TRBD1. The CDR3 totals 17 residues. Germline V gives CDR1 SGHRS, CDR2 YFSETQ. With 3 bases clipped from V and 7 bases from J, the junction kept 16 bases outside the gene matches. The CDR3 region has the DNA TGCGCCAGCAGCTACCTTTTGGGACAGGGTCTCGGTATTGAAGCTTTCTTT. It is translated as CASSYLLGQGLGIEAFF.

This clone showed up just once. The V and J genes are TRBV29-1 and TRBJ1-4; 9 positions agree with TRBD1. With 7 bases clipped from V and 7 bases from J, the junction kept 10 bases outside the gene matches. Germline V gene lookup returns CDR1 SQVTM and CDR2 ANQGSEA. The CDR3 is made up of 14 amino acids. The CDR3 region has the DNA TGCAGCGCGGGTACCGGGACAGGGCCTGAAAAACTGTTTTTT. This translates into CSAGTGTGPEKLFF.

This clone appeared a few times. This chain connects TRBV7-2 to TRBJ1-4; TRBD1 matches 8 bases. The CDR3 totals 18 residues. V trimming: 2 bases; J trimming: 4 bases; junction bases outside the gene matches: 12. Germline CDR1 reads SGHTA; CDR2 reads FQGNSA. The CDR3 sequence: CASSLIKPGGGGNEKLFF. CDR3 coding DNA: TGTGCCAGCAGCTTAATCAAACCAGGGGGCGGGGGTAATGAAAAACTGTTTTTT.

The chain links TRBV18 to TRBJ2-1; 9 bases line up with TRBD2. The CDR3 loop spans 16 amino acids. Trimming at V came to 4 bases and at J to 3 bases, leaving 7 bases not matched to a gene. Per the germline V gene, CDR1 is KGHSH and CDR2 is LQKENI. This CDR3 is CASSLPVSGSYNEQFF. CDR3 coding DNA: TGTGCCAGCTCACTACCAGTTAGCGGGAGCTACAATGAGCAGTTCTTC.

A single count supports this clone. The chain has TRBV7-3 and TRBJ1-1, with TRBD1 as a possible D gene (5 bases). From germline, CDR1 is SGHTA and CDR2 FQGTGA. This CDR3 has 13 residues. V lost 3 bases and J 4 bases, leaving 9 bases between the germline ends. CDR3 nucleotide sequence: TGTGCCAGCAGCTTCTCAGGGTCCACTGAAGCTTTCTTT. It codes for CASSFSGSTEAFF.